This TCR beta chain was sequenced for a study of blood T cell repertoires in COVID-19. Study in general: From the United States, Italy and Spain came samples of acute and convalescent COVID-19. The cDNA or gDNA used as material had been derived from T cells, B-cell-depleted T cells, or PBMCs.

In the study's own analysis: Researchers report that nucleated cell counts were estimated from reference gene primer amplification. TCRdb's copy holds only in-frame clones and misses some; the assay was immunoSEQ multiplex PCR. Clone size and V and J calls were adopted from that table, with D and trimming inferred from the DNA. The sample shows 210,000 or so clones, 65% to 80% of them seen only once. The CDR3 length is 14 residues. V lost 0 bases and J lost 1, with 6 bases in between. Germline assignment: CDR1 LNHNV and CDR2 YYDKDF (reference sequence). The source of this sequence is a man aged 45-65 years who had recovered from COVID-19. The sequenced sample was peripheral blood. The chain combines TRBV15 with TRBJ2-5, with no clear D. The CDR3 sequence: CATSRDPGQETQYF. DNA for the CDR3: TGTGCCACCAGCAGAGATCCGGGCCAAGAGACCCAGTACTTC. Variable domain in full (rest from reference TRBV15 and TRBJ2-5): DAMVIQNPRYQVTQFGKPVTLSCSQTLNHNVMYWYQQKSSQAPKLLFHYYDKDFNNEADTPDNFQSRRPNTSFCFLDIRSPGLGDTAMYLCATSRDPGQETQYFGPGTRLLVL.